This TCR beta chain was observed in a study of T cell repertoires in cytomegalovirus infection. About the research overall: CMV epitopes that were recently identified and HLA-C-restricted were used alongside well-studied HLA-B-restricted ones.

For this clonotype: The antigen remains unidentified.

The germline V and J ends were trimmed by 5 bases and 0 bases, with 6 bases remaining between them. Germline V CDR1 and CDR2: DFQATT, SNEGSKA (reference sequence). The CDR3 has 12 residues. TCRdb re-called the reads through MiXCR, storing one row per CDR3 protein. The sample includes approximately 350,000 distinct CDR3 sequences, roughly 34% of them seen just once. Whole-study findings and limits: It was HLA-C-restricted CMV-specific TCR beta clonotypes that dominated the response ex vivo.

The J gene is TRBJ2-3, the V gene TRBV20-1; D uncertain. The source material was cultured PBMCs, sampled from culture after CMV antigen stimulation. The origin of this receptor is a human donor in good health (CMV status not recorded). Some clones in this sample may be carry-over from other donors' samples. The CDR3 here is CSALESTDTQYF. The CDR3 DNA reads TGCAGTGCTCTGGAAAGCACAGATACGCAGTATTTT.